These 7 T cell receptor beta chains came from one sample sequenced in a study of T cell responses to AZD1222 COVID-19 vaccine. Sequencing was performed with immunoSEQ multiplex PCR; in TCRdb, only in-frame clones are kept and a portion is missing. The data contain some 170,000 clones, 92% of them singletons. The specimen was peripheral blood, collected 28 days after the second AZD1222 dose. These receptors all stem from an adult who received the AZD1222 COVID-19 vaccine.

The chain uses TRBV12-3 or TRBV12-4 and TRBJ1-1, with D perhaps TRBD1 (6 bases). V lost 5 bases, J lost 6 bases, and 13 bases lay in between. The CDR3 consists of 13 residues. The CDR3 coding sequence is TGTGCCAGCAGTCAGGGGAGAGGGGCTGAAGCTTTCTTT. Its translation is CASSQGRGAEAFF.

The genes are TRBV6-5 and TRBJ2-1; weak D call: TRBD2 (5 bases). With 6 bases removed from V and 5 bases from J, the gap between germline ends came to 8 bases. The CDR3 spans 12 residues. CDR1 and CDR2 from the germline V gene are MNHEY and SVGAGI. The CDR3 spells CASSPTNNEQFF. The CDR3 nucleotides read TGTGCCAGCAGCCCGACTAACAATGAGCAGTTCTTC.

The rearrangement links TRBV9 to TRBJ1-5; the D is unclear. Germline V CDR1 and CDR2: SGDLS, YYNGEE. CDR3 length equals 15 residues. V lost 2 bases and J lost 0, with 9 bases in between. This chain's CDR3 is CASSVWLYSNQPQHF. The CDR3 coding sequence is TGTGCCAGCAGCGTCTGGCTCTATAGCAATCAGCCCCAGCATTTT.

V usage is TRBV5-6 and J usage is TRBJ2-1; possibly TRBD1 for D (6 bases). Germline CDR1 SGHDT, CDR2 YYEEEE. The CDR3 is made up of 15 amino acids. V was shortened by 4 bases and J by 2 bases, with 13 bases between the two germline ends. CDR3 region: CASSSRGPTYNEQFF. The CDR3 nucleotides are TGTGCCAGCAGCAGCAGGGGACCTACCTACAATGAGCAGTTCTTC.

CDR3 sequence (DNA): TGCAGCGTTGAGGGAAGCCTGAACACTGAAGCTTTCTTT. It specifies CSVEGSLNTEAFF. The chain links TRBV29-1 to TRBJ1-1; D not certain. Germline CDR1 and CDR2: SQVTM and ANQGSEA. The CDR3 covers 13 residues. The germline V and J ends were trimmed by 3 bases and 0 bases, with 8 bases remaining between them.

The V gene is TRBV20-1, the J gene TRBJ2-1, with 8 bases lining up with TRBD1. Per germline, CDR1 DFQATT and CDR2 SNEGSKA (reference sequence). This CDR3 comprises 11 residues. Unmatched junction bases numbered 1, after V lost 5 bases and J lost 7 bases. In DNA form, the CDR3 reads TGCAGTGCTTACAGGGGGAATGAGCAGTTCTTC. Amino acid sequence: CSAYRGNEQFF.

About this clone itself: The sample holds other DNA sequences that translate to the same CDR3. The V gene is TRBV18, the J gene TRBJ1-1, with TRBD1 as a possible D gene (5 bases). This CDR3 region has 14 residues. V was pared by 6 bases and J by 1 base, with 12 bases between. Germline V gene data show CDR1 as KGHSH and CDR2 as LQKENI. The CDR3 coding sequence is TGTGCCAGCTCGCCCGGGGGAGAGAACACTGAAGCTTTCTTT. This codes for CASSPGGENTEAFF.